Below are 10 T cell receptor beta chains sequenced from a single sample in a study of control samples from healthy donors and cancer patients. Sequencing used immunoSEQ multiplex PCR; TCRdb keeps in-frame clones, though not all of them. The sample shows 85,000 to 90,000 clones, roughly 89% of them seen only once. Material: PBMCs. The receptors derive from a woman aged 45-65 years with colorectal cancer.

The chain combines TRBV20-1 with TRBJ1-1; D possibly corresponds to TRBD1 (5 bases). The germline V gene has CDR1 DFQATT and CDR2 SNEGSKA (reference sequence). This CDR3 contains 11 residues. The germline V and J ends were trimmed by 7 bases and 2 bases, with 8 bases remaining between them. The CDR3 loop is CSGTPNTEAFF. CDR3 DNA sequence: TGCAGTGGGACACCCAACACTGAAGCTTTCTTT.

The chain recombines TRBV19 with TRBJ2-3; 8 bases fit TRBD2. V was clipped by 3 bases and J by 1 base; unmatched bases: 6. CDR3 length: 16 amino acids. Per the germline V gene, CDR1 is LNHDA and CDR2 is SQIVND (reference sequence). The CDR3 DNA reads TGTGCCAGTAGTATGGTAGCGGGGAAAGGCACAGATACGCAGTATTTT. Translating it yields CASSMVAGKGTDTQYF.

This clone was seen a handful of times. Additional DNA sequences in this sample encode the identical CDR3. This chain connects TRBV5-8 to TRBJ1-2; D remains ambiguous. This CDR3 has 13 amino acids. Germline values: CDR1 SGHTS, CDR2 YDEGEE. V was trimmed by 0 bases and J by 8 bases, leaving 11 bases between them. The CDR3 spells CASSLEGRYGYTF. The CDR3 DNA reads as TGTGCCAGCAGCTTGGAAGGGAGATACGGCTACACCTTC.

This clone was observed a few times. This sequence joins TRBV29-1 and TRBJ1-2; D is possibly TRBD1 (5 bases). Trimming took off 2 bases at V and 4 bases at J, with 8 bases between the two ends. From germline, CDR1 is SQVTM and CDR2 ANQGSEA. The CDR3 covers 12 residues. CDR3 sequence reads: CSVESGTYGYTF. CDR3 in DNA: TGCAGCGTTGAATCAGGGACCTATGGCTACACCTTC.

CDR3 protein: CASTRRELDEQFF. CDR3 in DNA: TGTGCCAGCACCCGCCGGGAGCTTGATGAGCAGTTCTTC. The V and J genes are TRBV7-9 and TRBJ2-1, with D maybe TRBD2 (6 bases). This CDR3 spans 13 amino acids. V dropped 7 bases and J dropped 8 bases, with 15 bases sitting between them. Germline values: CDR1 SEHNR, CDR2 FQNEAQ (reference sequence).

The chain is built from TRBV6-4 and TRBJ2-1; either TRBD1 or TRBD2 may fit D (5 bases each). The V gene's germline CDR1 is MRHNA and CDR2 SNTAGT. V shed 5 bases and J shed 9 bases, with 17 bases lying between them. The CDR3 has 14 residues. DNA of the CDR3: TGTGCCAGCAGTAGGGACCATGCTGGGGGTGAGCAGTTCTTC. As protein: CASSRDHAGGEQFF.

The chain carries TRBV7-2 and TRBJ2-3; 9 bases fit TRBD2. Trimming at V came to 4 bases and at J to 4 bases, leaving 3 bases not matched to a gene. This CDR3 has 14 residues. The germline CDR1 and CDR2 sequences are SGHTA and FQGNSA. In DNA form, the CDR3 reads TGTGCCAGCAGCTCCGGGACTAGCCCAGATACGCAGTATTTT. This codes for CASSSGTSPDTQYF.

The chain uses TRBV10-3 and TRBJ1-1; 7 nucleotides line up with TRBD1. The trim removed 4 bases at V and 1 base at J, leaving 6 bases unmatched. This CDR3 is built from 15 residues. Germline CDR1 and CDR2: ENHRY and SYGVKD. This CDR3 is CAISAQGQRNTEAFF. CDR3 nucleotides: TGTGCCATCAGTGCCCAGGGACAGCGGAACACTGAAGCTTTCTTT.

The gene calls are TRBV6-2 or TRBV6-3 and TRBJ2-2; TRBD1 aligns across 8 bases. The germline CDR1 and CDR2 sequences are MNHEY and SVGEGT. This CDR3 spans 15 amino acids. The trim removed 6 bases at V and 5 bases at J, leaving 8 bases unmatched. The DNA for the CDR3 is TGTGCCAGCAGCCAAGGACAGGGTAGTACCGGGGAGCTGTTTTTT. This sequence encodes CASSQGQGSTGELFF.

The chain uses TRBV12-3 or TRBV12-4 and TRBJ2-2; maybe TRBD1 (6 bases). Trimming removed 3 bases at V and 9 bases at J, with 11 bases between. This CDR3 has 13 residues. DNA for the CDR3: TGTGCCAGCAGTTTCCCAGGGGTCAGGGAGCTGTTTTTT. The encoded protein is CASSFPGVRELFF.